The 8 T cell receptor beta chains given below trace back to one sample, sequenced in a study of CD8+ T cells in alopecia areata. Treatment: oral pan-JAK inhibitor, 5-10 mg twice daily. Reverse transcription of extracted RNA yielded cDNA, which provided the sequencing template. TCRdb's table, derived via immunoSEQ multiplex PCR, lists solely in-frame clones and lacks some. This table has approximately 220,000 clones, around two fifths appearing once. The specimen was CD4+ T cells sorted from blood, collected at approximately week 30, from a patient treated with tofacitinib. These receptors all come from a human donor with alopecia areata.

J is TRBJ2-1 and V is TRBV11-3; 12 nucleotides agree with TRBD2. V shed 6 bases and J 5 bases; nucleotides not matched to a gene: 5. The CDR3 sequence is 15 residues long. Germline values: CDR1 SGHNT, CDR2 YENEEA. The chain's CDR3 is CASRQGLAGNNEQFF. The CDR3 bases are TGTGCCAGCAGGCAAGGACTAGCGGGAAACAATGAGCAGTTCTTC.

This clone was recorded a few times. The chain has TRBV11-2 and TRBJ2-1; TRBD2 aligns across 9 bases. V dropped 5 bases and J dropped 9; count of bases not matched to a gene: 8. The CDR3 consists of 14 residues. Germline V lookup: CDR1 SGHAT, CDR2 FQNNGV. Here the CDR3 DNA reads TGTGCCAGCAGCCCCTTAGCGGGAGAGGGTGAGCAGTTCTTC. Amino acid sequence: CASSPLAGEGEQFF.

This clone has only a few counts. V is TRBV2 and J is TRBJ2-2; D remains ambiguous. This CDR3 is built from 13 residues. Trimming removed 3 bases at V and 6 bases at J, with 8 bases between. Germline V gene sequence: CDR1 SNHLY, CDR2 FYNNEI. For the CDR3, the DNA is TGTGCCAGCAGTGATAGTGGGGCCGGGGAGCTGTTTTTT. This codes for CASSDSGAGELFF.

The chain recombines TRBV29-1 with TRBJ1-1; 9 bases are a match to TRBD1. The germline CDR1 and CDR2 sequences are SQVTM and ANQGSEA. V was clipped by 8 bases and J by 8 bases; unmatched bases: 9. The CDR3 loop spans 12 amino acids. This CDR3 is CSIQGASGEAFF. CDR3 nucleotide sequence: TGCAGCATACAGGGGGCTTCAGGCGAAGCTTTCTTT.

The CDR3: CASSSYSGNTIYF. The CDR3 coding sequence is TGTGCCAGCAGTTCCTACTCTGGAAACACCATATATTTT. This chain connects TRBV6-6 to TRBJ1-3; D is unclear. The germline CDR1 and CDR2 sequences are MNHNY and SVGAGI (reference sequence). The V end was cut by 4 bases, the J end by 0 bases, with 4 bases between. This CDR3 region has 13 residues.

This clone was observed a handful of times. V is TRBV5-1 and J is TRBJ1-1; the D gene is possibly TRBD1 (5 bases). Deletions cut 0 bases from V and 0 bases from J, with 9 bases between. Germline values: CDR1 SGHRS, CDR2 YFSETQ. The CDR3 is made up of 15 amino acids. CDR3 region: CASSLEQAVNTEAFF. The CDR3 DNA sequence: TGCGCCAGCAGCTTGGAACAGGCCGTGAACACTGAAGCTTTCTTT.

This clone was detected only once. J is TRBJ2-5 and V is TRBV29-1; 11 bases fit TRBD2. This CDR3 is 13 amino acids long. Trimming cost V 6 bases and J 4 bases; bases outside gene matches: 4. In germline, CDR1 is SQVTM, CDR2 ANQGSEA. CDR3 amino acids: CSVRLAGTETQYF. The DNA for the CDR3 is TGCAGCGTCAGACTAGCGGGGACAGAGACCCAGTACTTC.

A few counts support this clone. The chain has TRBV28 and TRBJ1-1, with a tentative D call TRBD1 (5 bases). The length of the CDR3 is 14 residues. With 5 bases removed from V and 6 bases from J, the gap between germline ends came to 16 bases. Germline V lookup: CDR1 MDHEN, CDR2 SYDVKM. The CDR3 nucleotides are TGTGCCAGCAGTAGTGCCGGGACGGTACCTGAAGCTTTCTTT. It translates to CASSSAGTVPEAFF.